This T cell receptor (beta chain) was obtained from a study of shared clonotypes between healthy human individuals. Trimming shortened V by 0 bases and J by 4 bases, and 13 bases separated the two germline ends. Germline CDR1 reads SGDLS; CDR2 reads YYNGEE. This CDR3 region has 15 residues. The sample holds a few counts of this clone. Some clones are missing from TCRdb's copy, which holds only in-frame ones; the method was immunoSEQ multiplex PCR. Of some 980,000 clones listed, less than 85% are singletons. V is TRBV9 and J is TRBJ1-1; no clear D gene. The sample was memory CD4+ T cells sorted from blood. Regarding subset: CD45RA-negative fraction. The TCR comes from a young man in good health. CDR3 amino acids: CASSVESPGLTEAFF. The CDR3 DNA follows: TGTGCCAGCAGCGTAGAGTCCCCCGGGCTCACTGAAGCTTTCTTT.